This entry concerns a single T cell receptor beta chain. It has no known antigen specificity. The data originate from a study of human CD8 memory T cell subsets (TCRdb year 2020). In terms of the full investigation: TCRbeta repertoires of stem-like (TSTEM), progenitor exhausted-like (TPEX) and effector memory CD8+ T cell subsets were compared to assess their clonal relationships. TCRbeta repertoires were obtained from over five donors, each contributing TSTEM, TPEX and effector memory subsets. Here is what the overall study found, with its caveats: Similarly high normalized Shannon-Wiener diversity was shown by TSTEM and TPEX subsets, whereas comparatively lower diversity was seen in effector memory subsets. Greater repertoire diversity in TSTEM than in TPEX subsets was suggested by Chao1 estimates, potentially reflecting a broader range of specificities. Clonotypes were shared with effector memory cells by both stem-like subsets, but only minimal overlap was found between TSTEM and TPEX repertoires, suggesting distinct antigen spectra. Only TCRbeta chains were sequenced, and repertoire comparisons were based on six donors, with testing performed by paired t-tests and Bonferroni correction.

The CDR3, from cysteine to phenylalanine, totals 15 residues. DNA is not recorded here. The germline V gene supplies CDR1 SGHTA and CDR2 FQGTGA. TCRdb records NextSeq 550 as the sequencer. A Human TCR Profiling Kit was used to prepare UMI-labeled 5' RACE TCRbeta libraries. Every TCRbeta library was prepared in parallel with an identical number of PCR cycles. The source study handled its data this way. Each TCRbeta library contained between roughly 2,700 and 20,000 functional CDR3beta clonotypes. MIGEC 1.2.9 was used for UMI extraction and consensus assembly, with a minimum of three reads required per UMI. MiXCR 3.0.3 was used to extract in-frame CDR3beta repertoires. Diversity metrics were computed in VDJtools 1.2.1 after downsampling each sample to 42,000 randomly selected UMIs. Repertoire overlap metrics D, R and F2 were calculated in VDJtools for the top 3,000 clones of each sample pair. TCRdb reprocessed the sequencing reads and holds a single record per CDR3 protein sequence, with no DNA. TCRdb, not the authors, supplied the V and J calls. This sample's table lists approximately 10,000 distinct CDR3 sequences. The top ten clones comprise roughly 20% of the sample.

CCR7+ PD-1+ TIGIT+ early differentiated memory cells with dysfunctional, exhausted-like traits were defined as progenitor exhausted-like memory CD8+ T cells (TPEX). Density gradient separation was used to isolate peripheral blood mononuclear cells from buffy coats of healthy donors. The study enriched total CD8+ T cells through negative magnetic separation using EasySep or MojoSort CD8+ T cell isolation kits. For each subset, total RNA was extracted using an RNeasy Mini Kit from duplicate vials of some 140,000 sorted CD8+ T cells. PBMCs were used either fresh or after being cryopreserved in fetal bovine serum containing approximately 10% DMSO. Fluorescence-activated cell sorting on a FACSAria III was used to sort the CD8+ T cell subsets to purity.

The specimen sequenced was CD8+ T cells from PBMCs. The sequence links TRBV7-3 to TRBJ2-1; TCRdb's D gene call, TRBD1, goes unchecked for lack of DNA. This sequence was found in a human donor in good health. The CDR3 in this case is CASSLLGTRGNEQFF.